These 28 T cell receptor beta chains came from one sample sequenced in a study of blood T cell repertoires in COVID-19. This table comes from immunoSEQ multiplex PCR, and its TCRdb copy is limited to in-frame clones, with some not included. The table records some 110,000 clones, about 80% of them present only once. Sequencing was done on a sample of peripheral blood. These receptors were collected from a man aged 55 to 70 with active or convalescent COVID-19.

The rearrangement joins TRBV24-1 to TRBJ2-3; 11 bases align to TRBD2. V lost 5 bases, J lost 2 bases, and 14 bases stayed unmatched. The CDR3 has 19 amino acids. Per germline, CDR1 KGHDR and CDR2 SFDVKD. CDR3 in amino acids: CATSVPIAGTSGTTDTQYF. DNA for the CDR3: TGTGCCACCAGTGTTCCAATAGCCGGGACTAGCGGAACCACAGATACGCAGTATTTT.

The chain recombines TRBV7-2 with TRBJ2-7; TRBD1 agrees at 9 bases. The CDR3 has 14 amino acids. J was trimmed by 9 bases and V by 5 bases; bases with no gene match: 11. The germline V gene encodes CDR1 SGHTA and CDR2 FQGNSA. CDR3 DNA sequence: TGTGCCAGCAGCCCGGGACAGGGACCGAGGGGGCAGTACTTC. It is translated as CASSPGQGPRGQYF.

This clone was observed a handful of times. The chain combines TRBV7-3 with TRBJ2-1; D not resolved. Trimming pared 3 bases from V and 5 bases from J, leaving 8 bases between. Germline loops: CDR1 SGHTA, CDR2 FQGTGA. CDR3 length equals 13 residues. CDR3 nucleotides: TGTGCCAGCAGCTTGGCAGTCAACAATGAGCAGTTCTTC. Protein sequence: CASSLAVNNEQFF.

About this clone: Because the CDR3 is missing its conserved closing phenylalanine or tryptophan, this is likely a read error. The DNA is left out, because the CDR3 cannot be placed on it with certainty; the CDR3 is given as TCRdb lists it. This chain joins TRBV6-4 and TRBJ1-6; no DNA check was done on the table's D call, TRBD1. The CDR3 extends over 13 residues, inclusive of both ends. In germline, CDR1 is MRHNA, CDR2 SNTAGT. The CDR3 is CASSDRGRLTLGA.

The chain is built from TRBV7-2 and TRBJ2-3, with TRBD2 matching 9 bases. The CDR3 spans 15 residues. Trimming at V came to 5 bases and at J to 0 bases, leaving 3 bases not matched to a gene. CDR1 SGHTA and CDR2 FQGNSA come from the germline V gene. This chain's CDR3 is CASSPTSGSTDTQYF. The CDR3, as DNA: TGTGCCAGCAGCCCAACTAGCGGGAGCACAGATACGCAGTATTTT.

This clone was observed a handful of times. Mismatch with germline at one junction end may stem from a read error. This chain links TRBV14 with TRBJ2-7; tentatively, D is TRBD1 (6 bases). This CDR3 region has 12 residues. Germline CDR1 is SGHDN and CDR2 is FVKESK. CDR3 nucleotides: TGTGCCAGCAGCCCCTTTAATTCAGGGGAGCACTTC. Its translation is CASSPFNSGEHF.

The table lists this clone with a few counts. This sequence joins TRBV30 and TRBJ2-3; 10 bases align to TRBD2. The CDR3 is made up of 15 amino acids. J gave up 6 bases and V 4 bases, and 10 bases lay outside the gene matches. Germline V gene sequence: CDR1 GTSNPN, CDR2 SVGIG (reference sequence). CDR3 coding DNA: TGTGCCTGGAAATCCAGCGGGAGGGCCTGGGATACGCAGTATTTT. Encoded protein: CAWKSSGRAWDTQYF.

CDR3 in DNA: TGTGCCAGCAGGCCAAGATATATACAGGGCCAAGAGACCCAGTACTTC. This codes for CASRPRYIQGQETQYF. This chain uses TRBV27 with TRBJ2-5, with D maybe TRBD1 (6 bases). The V gene lost 6 bases and the J gene lost 1 base, with 18 bases spanning the gap. Germline loops: CDR1 MNHEY, CDR2 SMNVEV (reference sequence). The CDR3 is made up of 16 amino acids.

The chain joins TRBV3-1 (or the pseudogene TRBV3-2) to TRBJ2-5; 7 bases fit TRBD1. V lost 3 bases and J lost 4; bases outside the gene matches: 5. CDR3 length: 14 amino acids. Germline loops: CDR1 LGHDT, CDR2 YNNKEL (reference sequence). The CDR3 DNA reads TGTGCCAGCAGCCAGCGGGCAGGGGGAGAGACCCAGTACTTC. It encodes CASSQRAGGETQYF.

The chain combines TRBV7-3 with TRBJ2-6; D perhaps matches TRBD2 (6 bases). Trimming took off 4 bases at V and 0 bases at J, with 16 bases between the two ends. CDR3 length equals 18 residues. Germline loops: CDR1 SGHTA, CDR2 FQGTGA. CDR3 in amino acids: CASSSTVTRFSGANVLTF. In DNA, the CDR3 is TGTGCCAGCAGCTCCACCGTGACTAGGTTCTCTGGGGCCAACGTCCTGACTTTC.

V and J are TRBV5-1 and TRBJ2-7; D might be TRBD2 (5 bases). The CDR3 is made up of 16 amino acids. The V gene lost 0 bases and the J gene lost 9 bases, with 22 bases spanning the gap. Germline CDR1 reads SGHRS; CDR2 reads YFSETQ. The CDR3 DNA reads TGCGCCAGCAGCTTGGGGGCACTCGGGATGACTGGGCGGCAGTACTTC. Residues: CASSLGALGMTGRQYF.

This clone was picked up one time. The rearrangement links TRBV11-3 to TRBJ2-1; D is possibly TRBD2 (5 bases). Germline CDR1 and CDR2: SGHNT and YENEEA. V dropped 0 bases and J dropped 9 bases, with 9 bases sitting between them. The CDR3 length is 13 residues. For the CDR3, the DNA is TGTGCCAGCAGCTTAGATCGGGGTCGTGAGCAGTTCTTC. It specifies CASSLDRGREQFF.

V is TRBV5-4 and J is TRBJ2-6; tentative D call: TRBD1 (6 bases). In germline, CDR1 is SGHNT, CDR2 YYREEE (reference sequence). V was shortened by 0 bases and J by 0 bases, with 10 bases between the two germline ends. The CDR3 sequence is 17 residues long. CDR3 in amino acids: CASSLDRVGSGANVLTF. The CDR3 coding sequence is TGTGCCAGCAGCTTGGACAGGGTAGGCTCTGGGGCCAACGTCCTGACTTTC. The whole variable domain, filled in from reference TRBV5-4 and TRBJ2-6, reads ETGVTQSPTHLIKTRGQQVTLRCSSQSGHNTVSWYQQALGQGPQFIFQYYREEENGRGNFPPRFSGLQFPNYSSELNVNALELDDSALYLCASSLDRVGSGANVLTFGAGSRLTVL.

This chain links TRBV18 with TRBJ1-1; D not resolved. The CDR3 covers 15 residues. V shed 3 bases and J shed 0 bases, with 11 bases lying between them. Germline loops: CDR1 KGHSH, CDR2 LQKENI. CDR3 amino acids: CASSPAGSLNTEAFF. CDR3 coding DNA: TGTGCCAGCTCACCGGCGGGCAGCTTGAACACTGAAGCTTTCTTT. Full variable domain (remainder filled in from reference TRBV18 and TRBJ1-1): NAGVMQNPRHLVRRRGQEARLRCSPMKGHSHVYWYRQLPEEGLKFMVYLQKENIIDESGMPKERFSAEFPKEGPSILRIQQVVRGDSAAYFCASSPAGSLNTEAFFGQGTRLTVV.

V and J are TRBV2 and TRBJ1-4, with D possibly being TRBD1 (5 bases). Germline CDR1 is SNHLY and CDR2 is FYNNEI. V was trimmed by 6 bases and J by 5 bases, leaving 13 bases between them. The length of the CDR3 is 14 residues. The CDR3 DNA sequence: TGTGCCAGCAGGGGAGGGGTCTTCAATGAAAAACTGTTTTTT. It specifies CASRGGVFNEKLFF.

Only one count was recorded for this clone. This chain uses TRBV5-6 with TRBJ1-1; D is possibly TRBD1 (5 bases). This CDR3 is built from 14 residues. Per germline, CDR1 SGHDT and CDR2 YYEEEE. The V end lost 4 bases, the J end lost 5 bases, and 15 bases lay between the germline ends. The CDR3 coding sequence is TGTGCCAGCAGCATCCCCCCCCCAGGGACTGAAGCTTTCTTT. This encodes CASSIPPPGTEAFF.

V gene TRBV7-8 combines with J gene TRBJ1-2; D is perhaps TRBD1 (5 bases). Germline V CDR1 and CDR2: SGHVS, FQNEAQ. V lost 2 bases to trimming and J lost 1 base, with 11 bases between them. This CDR3 region has 15 residues. CDR3: CASSLSRQGNYGYTF. CDR3 DNA sequence: TGTGCCAGCAGCTTAAGTAGGCAGGGTAACTATGGCTACACCTTC. Complete variable domain (other parts from reference TRBV7-8 and TRBJ1-2): GAGVSQSPRYKVAKRGQDVALRCDPISGHVSLFWYQQALGQGPEFLTYFQNEAQLDKSGLPSDRFFAERPEGSVSTLKIQRTQQEDSAVYLCASSLSRQGNYGYTFGSGTRLTVV.

The J gene is TRBJ2-3, the V gene TRBV7-3; no reliable D call. Germline-derived CDR1 and CDR2 are SGHTA and FQGTGA. Trimming took off 5 bases at V and 1 base at J, with 13 bases between the two ends. CDR3 length: 15 amino acids. Here the CDR3 reads CASSPIVGGTDTQYF. The CDR3 nucleotides read TGTGCCAGCAGCCCCATAGTCGGTGGCACAGATACGCAGTATTTT.

This clone came up a few times. The chain links TRBV29-1 to TRBJ1-1; D is unclear. CDR3 length: 12 residues. Germline loops: CDR1 SQVTM, CDR2 ANQGSEA. Deletions cut 6 bases from V and 11 bases from J, with 19 bases between. CDR3 coding DNA: TGCAGCGTCCGGAGAGACGGTTCAACGGCTTTCTTT. Translating it yields CSVRRDGSTAFF.

The chain employs TRBV29-1 and TRBJ1-5; tentatively, D is TRBD1 (5 bases). V dropped 6 bases and J dropped 7 bases, with 10 bases sitting between them. The CDR3 is 11 amino acids. CDR1 and CDR2 from the germline V gene are SQVTM and ANQGSEA. The CDR3, as DNA: TGCAGCGTGGGGGAGGGCCAGCCCCAGCATTTT. As protein: CSVGEGQPQHF.

The rearrangement joins TRBV2 to TRBJ2-1, with 10 bases matching TRBD2. The CDR3 is 14 residues long. Germline V gene data show CDR1 as SNHLY and CDR2 as FYNNEI. V was clipped by 7 bases and J by 2 bases; unmatched bases: 2. The CDR3 spells CASKGLATYNEQFF. The CDR3 coding sequence is TGTGCCAGCAAGGGACTAGCGACCTACAATGAGCAGTTCTTC.

This clone was counted at least ten times. This sequence joins TRBV19 and TRBJ2-3; D is unclear. The ends were cut back, 0 bases at V and 6 bases at J, with 10 bases in the middle. The CDR3 totals 14 residues. From germline, CDR1 is LNHDA and CDR2 SQIVND (reference sequence). This CDR3 reads CASSIDPRPDTQYF. The CDR3 DNA is TGTGCCAGTAGTATAGATCCGCGGCCGGATACGCAGTATTTT.

This clone has a handful of counts. The rearrangement uses TRBV29-1 and TRBJ2-7, with D possibly TRBD1 on 5 matching bases. V shed 5 bases and J shed 0 bases, with 8 bases lying between them. In germline, CDR1 is SQVTM, CDR2 ANQGSEA. The CDR3 totals 12 residues. The CDR3: CSVWGSSYEQYF. The CDR3 DNA is TGCAGCGTTTGGGGCAGCTCCTACGAGCAGTACTTC.

The chain employs TRBV5-4 and TRBJ2-5; TRBD1 matches at 8 bases. Germline-derived CDR1 and CDR2 are SGHNT and YYREEE (reference sequence). V trimming: 3 bases; J trimming: 5 bases; junction bases outside the gene matches: 12. The CDR3 loop spans 16 amino acids. The CDR3 sequence: CASSSGAGGDGETQYF. CDR3 nucleotide sequence: TGTGCCAGCAGCTCCGGAGCAGGGGGCGATGGGGAGACCCAGTACTTC.

The chain joins TRBV29-1 to TRBJ1-5; D gene unclear. This CDR3 has 14 amino acids. Between the trimmed V and J ends, which lost 6 bases and 0 bases, there was a span of 12 bases. Germline V lookup: CDR1 SQVTM, CDR2 ANQGSEA. DNA of the CDR3: TGCAGCGTCCTCGACGAGGATAGCAATCAGCCCCAGCATTTT. It encodes CSVLDEDSNQPQHF. The complete variable domain, with remaining parts taken from reference TRBV29-1 and TRBJ1-5, reads SAVISQKPSRDICQRGTSLTIQCQVDSQVTMMFWYRQQPGQSLTLIATANQGSEATYESGFVIDKFPISRPNLTFSTLTVSNMSPEDSSIYLCSVLDEDSNQPQHFGDGTRLSIL.

This clone was recorded a few times. The chain has TRBV11-3 and TRBJ2-2, with 10 nucleotides matching TRBD2. J was trimmed by 3 bases and V by 6 bases; bases with no gene match: 4. CDR1 and CDR2 (germline): SGHNT, YENEEA. CDR3 size: 15 residues. The CDR3 loop reads CASRPGTSDTGELFF. CDR3 sequence (DNA): TGTGCCAGCAGACCCGGGACTAGCGACACCGGGGAGCTGTTTTTT.

The chain has TRBV29-1 and TRBJ1-1; perhaps TRBD1 as D (5 bases). Germline-derived CDR1 and CDR2 are SQVTM and ANQGSEA. Trimming stripped 7 bases from V and 4 bases from J, with 13 bases between. There are 12 residues in the CDR3. The CDR3 DNA reads as TGCAGCGCCCCGACAGCCTCCACTGAAGCTTTCTTT. Protein product: CSAPTASTEAFF.

V usage is TRBV5-1 and J usage is TRBJ2-7; 9 positions agree with TRBD1. CDR3 length: 12 residues. In germline, CDR1 is SGHRS, CDR2 YFSETQ. Unmatched junction bases numbered 5, after V lost 4 bases and J lost 9 bases. CDR3 DNA sequence: TGCGCCAGCAGCCAGGGACAGGGAGGGCAGTACTTC. This codes for CASSQGQGGQYF.